This is a list of T cell receptor beta chains from one sample in a study of breast tumors, draining lymph nodes, adjacent tissues. From the multiplex PCR reads, TCRdb called clonotypes with MiXCR, one entry per CDR3 protein. This sample carries over 150,000 distinct CDR3 sequences, about 33% of them seen once, and the ten largest clones take about 4.5%. Sequenced input: axillary lymph node tissue. These receptors came from a female donor with breast cancer. Some clones in this sample may be carry-over from other donors' samples. The CDR3 runs from the conserved cysteine through the conserved F or W.

v_call	cdr3_aa
TRBV9	CASSVRQFNEQYF
TRBV9	CASSLDGTGFEKLFF
TRBV19	CASSMGSGGRGYEQYF
TRBV2	CASSAGLAGALPTDTQYF
TRBV18	CASSPLGQGNQPQHF
TRBV11-2	CASSGQAGKQYF
TRBV2	CASSSIVVGNEQYF
TRBV7-2	CASSGTGIVGGNTEAFF
TRBV7-9	CAGSVRTFGPSTDAGELFF
TRBV6-4	CASSDSNRGNEQFF
TRBV11-3	CASSYRGEETQYF
TRBV4-1	CASSQAMGLRWEQFF
TRBV4-2	CASSQNGLAAYNSPLHF
TRBV20-1	CSAREGAQHNEQFF
TRBV10-1	CASGWFYNSPLHF
TRBV19	CASSMLADRAPYNSPLHF
TRBV28	CASSPGFSRETQYF
TRBV7-3	CASSGGTTRDTQYF
TRBV20-1	CSASDTGRGEQFF
TRBV6-2/TRBV6-3	CASSRLRRAVSSYNEQFF
TRBV24-1	CATSDASGTGYGYTF